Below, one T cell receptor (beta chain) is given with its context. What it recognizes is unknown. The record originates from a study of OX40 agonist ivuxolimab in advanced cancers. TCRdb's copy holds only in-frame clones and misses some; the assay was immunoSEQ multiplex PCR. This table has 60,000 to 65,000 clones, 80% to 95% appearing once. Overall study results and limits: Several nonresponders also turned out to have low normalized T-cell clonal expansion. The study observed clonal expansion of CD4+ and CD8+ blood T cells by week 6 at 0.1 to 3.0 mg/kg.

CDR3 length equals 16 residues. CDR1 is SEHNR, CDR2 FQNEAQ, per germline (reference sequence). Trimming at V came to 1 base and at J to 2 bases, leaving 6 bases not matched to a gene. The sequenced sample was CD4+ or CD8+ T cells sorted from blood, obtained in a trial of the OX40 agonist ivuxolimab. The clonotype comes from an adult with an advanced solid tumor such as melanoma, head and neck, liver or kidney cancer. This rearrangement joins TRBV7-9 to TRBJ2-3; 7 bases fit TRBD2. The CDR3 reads CASSLGASGLTDTQYF. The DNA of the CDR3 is TGTGCCAGCAGCTTAGGGGCTAGCGGCCTCACAGATACGCAGTATTTT.